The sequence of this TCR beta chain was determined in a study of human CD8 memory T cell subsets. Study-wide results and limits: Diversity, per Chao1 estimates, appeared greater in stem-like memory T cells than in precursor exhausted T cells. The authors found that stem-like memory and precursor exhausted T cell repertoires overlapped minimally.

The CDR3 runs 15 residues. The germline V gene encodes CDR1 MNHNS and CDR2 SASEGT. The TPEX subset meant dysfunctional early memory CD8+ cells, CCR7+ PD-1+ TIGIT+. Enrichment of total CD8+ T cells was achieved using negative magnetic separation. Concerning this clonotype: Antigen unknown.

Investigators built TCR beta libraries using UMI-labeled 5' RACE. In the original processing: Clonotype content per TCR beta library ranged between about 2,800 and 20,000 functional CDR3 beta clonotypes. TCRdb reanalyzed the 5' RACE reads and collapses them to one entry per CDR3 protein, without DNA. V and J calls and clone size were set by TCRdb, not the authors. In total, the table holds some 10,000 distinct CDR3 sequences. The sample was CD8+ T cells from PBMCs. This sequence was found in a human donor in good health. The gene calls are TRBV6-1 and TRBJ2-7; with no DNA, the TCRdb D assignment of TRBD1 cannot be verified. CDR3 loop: CASSPEGESFFEQYF.